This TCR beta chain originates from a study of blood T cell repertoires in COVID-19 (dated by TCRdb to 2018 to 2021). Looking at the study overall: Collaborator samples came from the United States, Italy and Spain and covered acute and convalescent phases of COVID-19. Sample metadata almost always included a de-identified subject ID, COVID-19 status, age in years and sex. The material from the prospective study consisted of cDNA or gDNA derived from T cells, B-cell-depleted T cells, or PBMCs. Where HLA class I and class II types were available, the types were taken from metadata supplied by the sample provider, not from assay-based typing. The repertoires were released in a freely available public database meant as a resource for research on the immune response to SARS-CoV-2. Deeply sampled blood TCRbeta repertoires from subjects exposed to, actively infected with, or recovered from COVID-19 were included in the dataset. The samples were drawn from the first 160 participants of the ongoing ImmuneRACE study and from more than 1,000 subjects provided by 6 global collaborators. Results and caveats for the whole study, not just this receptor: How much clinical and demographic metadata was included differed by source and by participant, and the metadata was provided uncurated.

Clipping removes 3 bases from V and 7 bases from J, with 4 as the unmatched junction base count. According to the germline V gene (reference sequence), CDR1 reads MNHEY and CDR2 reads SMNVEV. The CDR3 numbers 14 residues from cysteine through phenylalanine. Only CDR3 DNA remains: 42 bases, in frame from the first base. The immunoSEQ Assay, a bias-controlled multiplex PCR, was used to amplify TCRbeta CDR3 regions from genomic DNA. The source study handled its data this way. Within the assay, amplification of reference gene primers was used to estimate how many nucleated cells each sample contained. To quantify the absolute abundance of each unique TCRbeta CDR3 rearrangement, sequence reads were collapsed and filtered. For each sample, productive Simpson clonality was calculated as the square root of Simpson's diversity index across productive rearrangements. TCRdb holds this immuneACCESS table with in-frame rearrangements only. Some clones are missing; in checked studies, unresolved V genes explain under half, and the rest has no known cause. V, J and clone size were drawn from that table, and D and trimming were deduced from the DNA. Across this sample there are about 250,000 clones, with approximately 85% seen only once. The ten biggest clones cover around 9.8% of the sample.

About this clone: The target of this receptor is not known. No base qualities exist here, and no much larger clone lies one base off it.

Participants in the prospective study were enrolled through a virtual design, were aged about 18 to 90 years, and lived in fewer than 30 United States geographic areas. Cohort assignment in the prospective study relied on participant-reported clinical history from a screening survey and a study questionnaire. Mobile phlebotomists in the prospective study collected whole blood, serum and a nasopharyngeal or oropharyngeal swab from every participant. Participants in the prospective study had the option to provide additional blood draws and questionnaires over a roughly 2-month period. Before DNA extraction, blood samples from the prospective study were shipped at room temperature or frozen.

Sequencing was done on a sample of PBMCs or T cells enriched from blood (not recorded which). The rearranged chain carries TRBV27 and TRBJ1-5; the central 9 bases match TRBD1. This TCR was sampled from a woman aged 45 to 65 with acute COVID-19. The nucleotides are TGTGCCAGCAGTTTCGGGACAGGGAACCAGCCCCAGCATTTT. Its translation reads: CASSFGTGNQPQHF.